This is a list of T cell receptor beta chains from one sample in a study of Graves' ophthalmopathy and Graves' hyperthyroidism. MiXCR, applied by TCRdb to the multiplex PCR reads, yields one record per CDR3 protein. This sample has about 370,000 distinct CDR3 sequences, with around 20% found just once. The sequenced material came from peripheral blood. The receptors were sampled from a woman between 18 and 30 years old with Graves' ophthalmopathy. Both conserved end residues are part of each CDR3. The D gene is left open where the match is weak. Clone sizes are given selectively: once, few, many, or a class where the clone is expanded.

d_gene,v_gene,abundance,j_gene,CDR3aa,CDR3nt
-,TRBV9,many,TRBJ1-5,CASSVKGLRASNQPQHF,TGTGCCAGCAGCGTAAAAGGGTTGCGTGCGAGCAATCAGCCCCAGCATTTT
TRBD2,TRBV11-2,-,TRBJ2-7,CASSLVVAGSGGRLREQYF,TGTGCCAGCAGCTTAGTGGTAGCGGGATCGGGTGGACGACTACGCGAGCAGTACTTC
-,TRBV7-8,many,TRBJ2-7,CASSDQRLGQGSYEQYF,TGTGCCAGCAGCGACCAGCGTTTAGGGCAGGGGTCCTACGAGCAGTACTTC
-,TRBV6-2/TRBV6-3,many,TRBJ2-7,CASRGMSSYEQYF,TGTGCCAGCAGGGGGATGAGCTCCTACGAGCAGTACTTC
-,TRBV10-3,many,TRBJ1-1,CAIRRTVNTEAFF,TGTGCCATCAGACGGACAGTGAACACTGAAGCTTTCTTT
-,TRBV20-1,many,TRBJ2-2,CSARAQNTGELFF,TGCAGTGCTAGGGCACAGAACACCGGGGAGCTGTTTTTT
-,TRBV11-3,many,TRBJ1-3,CASSYTAFYSGNTIYF,TGTGCCAGCAGTTACACAGCCTTTTACTCTGGAAACACCATATATTTT
-,TRBV6-1,many,TRBJ1-1,CASRKGEAFF,TGTGCCAGCAGGAAGGGTGAAGCTTTCTTT
-,TRBV3-1,few,TRBJ1-3,CASSQERLFSGNTIYF,TGTGCCAGCAGCCAAGAAAGGCTATTCTCTGGAAACACCATATATTTT
-,TRBV20-1,many,TRBJ2-7,CSAREVQGYSYEQYF,TGCAGTGCTAGAGAGGTACAGGGATACTCCTACGAGCAGTACTTC
-,TRBV27,many,TRBJ2-7,CAASPLPPTREQYF,TGTGCCGCCAGTCCCCTCCCTCCTACAAGGGAGCAGTACTTC
TRBD1,TRBV6-1,-,TRBJ1-2,CASSEKGQKIYGYTF,TGTGCCAGCAGTGAAAAGGGACAGAAGATCTATGGCTACACCTTC
-,TRBV28,-,TRBJ2-5,CASSLSFRARGGTQYF,TGTGCCAGCAGTTTATCCTTCCGGGCGAGGGGGGGGACCCAGTACTTC
-,TRBV12-3/TRBV12-4,many,TRBJ1-2,CASSLMDSPNYGYTF,TGTGCCAGCAGTTTGATGGACTCTCCTAACTATGGCTACACCTTC
TRBD2,TRBV11-1,-,TRBJ2-7,CASSLSNLAGGRDEQYF,TGTGCCAGCAGCTTATCCAATTTAGCGGGAGGACGGGACGAGCAGTACTTC
TRBD2,TRBV5-6,-,TRBJ2-5,CASSSQGAGQETQYF,TGTGCCAGCAGCTCCCAGGGAGCGGGACAAGAGACCCAGTACTTC
TRBD2,TRBV25-1,many,TRBJ2-7,CASREAGASYEQYF,TGTGCCAGCAGGGAAGCGGGGGCCTCCTACGAGCAGTACTTC
TRBD1,TRBV6-4,many,TRBJ2-7,CAIGTVPEQYF,TGTGCCATCGGGACAGTCCCCGAGCAGTACTTC
-,TRBV7-3,few,TRBJ1-1,CASSSGHGSGWTEAFF,TGTGCCAGCAGCTCGGGACACGGAAGTGGTTGGACTGAAGCTTTCTTT
-,TRBV6-2/TRBV6-3,many,TRBJ1-1,CASRYGDIEWRAFF,TGTGCCAGCAGGTACGGCGACATAGAATGGAGAGCTTTCTTT
-,TRBV6-2/TRBV6-3,many,TRBJ1-5,CASNLRAVSNQPQHF,TGTGCCAGCAACCTCAGGGCTGTTAGCAATCAGCCCCAGCATTTT
TRBD2,TRBV28,many,TRBJ2-7,CASSSGLAGSMISYEQYF,TGTGCCAGCAGTTCGGGACTAGCGGGATCCATGATCTCCTACGAGCAGTACTTC
-,TRBV20-1,many,TRBJ1-5,CSARWTGNQPQHF,TGCAGTGCTAGATGGACAGGCAATCAGCCCCAGCATTTT
-,TRBV19,-,TRBJ1-1,CASGTGIGTEAFF,TGTGCCAGCGGAACAGGGATTGGCACTGAAGCTTTCTTT
-,TRBV24-1,-,TRBJ1-2,CATSDSLGYTF,TGTGCCACCAGTGATTCCCTCGGCTACACCTTC
-,TRBV25-1,few,TRBJ1-1,CASSERDGDTEAFF,TGTGCCAGCAGTGAAAGGGACGGAGACACTGAAGCTTTCTTT
TRBD1,TRBV29-1,many,TRBJ1-3,CSATGTGGGNTIYF,TGCAGCGCTACTGGGACAGGGGGCGGAAACACCATATATTTT
-,TRBV7-2,many,TRBJ1-2,CASSATLGPNYGYTF,TGTGCCAGCAGCGCAACCCTGGGGCCTAACTATGGCTACACCTTC
-,TRBV19,many,TRBJ1-6,CASTPGTQNSPLHF,TGTGCCAGTACCCCCGGGACACAAAATTCACCCCTCCACTTT
-,TRBV28,-,TRBJ1-1,CASSRVGQKITEAFF,TGTGCCAGCAGTAGGGTCGGCCAGAAAATCACTGAAGCTTTCTTT
-,TRBV15,many,TRBJ2-5,CATSRGGGGRETQYF,TGTGCCACCAGCAGAGGAGGGGGGGGGCGAGAGACCCAGTACTTC
TRBD1,TRBV29-1,many,TRBJ2-7,CSVEGTGALYEQYF,TGCAGCGTTGAAGGGACAGGGGCCCTCTACGAGCAGTACTTC
TRBD1,TRBV4-3,many,TRBJ2-7,CASSQEGQGGYEQYF,TGCGCCAGCAGCCAAGAGGGACAGGGCGGCTACGAGCAGTACTTC
TRBD1,TRBV27,many,TRBJ1-1,CASSLRQGGGNTEAFF,TGTGCCAGCAGTTTACGACAGGGGGGCGGGAACACTGAAGCTTTCTTT
-,TRBV27,-,TRBJ1-5,CASSLSSYELGGFSNQPQHF,TGTGCCAGCAGTTTATCGAGTTATGAGTTAGGGGGATTTAGCAATCAGCCCCAGCATTTT
-,TRBV28,-,TRBJ2-7,CASSPPPGSYEQYF,TGTGCCAGCAGCCCACCCCCGGGCTCCTACGAGCAGTACTTC
TRBD1,TRBV7-3,-,TRBJ2-5,CASSRTGGLAETQYF,TGTGCCAGCAGCAGGACAGGGGGCTTGGCGGAGACCCAGTACTTC
-,TRBV28,many,TRBJ1-1,CASGIEENTEAFF,TGTGCCAGCGGCATTGAGGAAAACACTGAAGCTTTCTTT
-,TRBV2,-,TRBJ2-7,CASSGSAYYEQYF,TGTGCCAGCAGTGGTTCCGCGTACTACGAGCAGTACTTC
TRBD1,TRBV12-3/TRBV12-4,-,TRBJ2-5,CASSNQGAETQYF,TGTGCCAGCAGTAACCAGGGGGCAGAGACCCAGTACTTC
-,TRBV15,few,TRBJ1-2,CATSRGLWGVYGYTF,TGTGCCACCAGCAGAGGCCTTTGGGGGGTTTATGGCTACACCTTC
-,TRBV11-2,many,TRBJ2-6,CASSLEARHDGANVLTF,TGTGCCAGCAGCTTAGAAGCTCGGCACGACGGGGCCAACGTCCTGACTTTC
TRBD1,TRBV19,many,TRBJ1-1,CASSTGQGGPSNTEAFF,TGTGCCAGTAGTACAGGACAGGGGGGCCCCTCGAACACTGAAGCTTTCTTT
-,TRBV19,many,TRBJ1-5,CASRVSRGQSYQPQHF,TGTGCCAGTAGAGTTTCCCGAGGACAGTCATATCAGCCCCAGCATTTT
-,TRBV19,many,TRBJ2-7,CASSPTSGGRSYEQYF,TGTGCCAGTAGTCCGACGTCCGGGGGCAGGTCCTACGAGCAGTACTTC
-,TRBV29-1,many,TRBJ1-1,CSLWLGTEAFF,TGCAGCCTCTGGTTGGGCACTGAAGCTTTCTTT
TRBD1,TRBV27,-,TRBJ2-7,CASSARDRGFEQYF,TGTGCCAGCAGTGCCCGGGACAGGGGCTTCGAGCAGTACTTC
-,TRBV6-1,many,TRBJ2-2,CASSAQTTGELFF,TGTGCCAGCAGTGCGCAGACGACCGGGGAGCTGTTTTTT
-,TRBV12-3/TRBV12-4,many,TRBJ1-1,CASSLKGDTEAFF,TGTGCCAGCAGTTTGAAGGGGGACACTGAAGCTTTCTTT
-,TRBV7-2,many,TRBJ2-5,CASNTLMGSIRETQYF,TGTGCCAGCAACACTCTTATGGGGTCTATTAGGGAGACCCAGTACTTC
-,TRBV28,-,TRBJ1-1,CASKTDIDTEAFF,TGTGCCAGCAAAACGGACATTGACACTGAAGCTTTCTTT
-,TRBV11-2,-,TRBJ1-6,CASSPMNSPLHF,TGTGCCAGCAGCCCGATGAATTCACCCCTCCACTTT
-,TRBV7-2,many,TRBJ2-7,CASTLTGTYEQYF,TGTGCCAGCACCCTTACAGGGACCTACGAGCAGTACTTC